Below, 26 T cell receptor beta chains from the same sample are listed, as sequenced in a study of metastatic and nonmetastatic thyroid tumors. Among the patients, none had received any treatment before thyroid surgery. TCRdb re-called clones from the PCR reads using MiXCR. The sample includes tens of thousands of clones, around 25% of them seen just once. The sequenced sample was blood. These TCRs come from a female donor with papillary thyroid cancer or a benign thyroid nodule (not recorded which). Some clones in this sample may be carry-over from other donors' samples.

This chain joins TRBV24-1 and TRBJ2-5, with 10 bases matching TRBD2. CDR1 is KGHDR and CDR2 is SFDVKD in the germline V gene. J lost 2 bases, V lost 5 bases, and 10 bases had no gene match. The CDR3 runs 17 residues. CDR3 loop: CATSALAGVRSQETQYF. In DNA, the CDR3 is TGTGCCACCAGTGCCCTAGCGGGGGTAAGGAGTCAAGAGACCCAGTACTTC.

For this clone: Germline and junction disagree at one end, which may indicate a read error. The same CDR3 also results from other DNA sequences found in this sample. The chain carries TRBV7-9 and TRBJ2-2; 9 nucleotides match TRBD2. The CDR3 has 15 residues. The germline gives CDR1 SEHNR, CDR2 FQNEAQ (reference sequence). This CDR3 reads CASSISSGKAGELFF. DNA for the CDR3: TGTGCCAGCAGCATCTCTAGCGGGAAGGCCGGGGAACTGTTTTTT.

The sample holds many counts of this clone. The V and J genes are TRBV28 and TRBJ2-1; tentatively, D is TRBD2 (5 bases). The germline V and J ends were trimmed by 4 bases and 2 bases, with 9 bases remaining between them. This CDR3 has 14 amino acids. From germline, CDR1 is MDHEN and CDR2 SYDVKM. DNA of the CDR3: TGTGCCAGCAGTTCCGCGGGCACCTACAATGAGCAGTTCTTC. Translation: CASSSAGTYNEQFF.

This clone was observed a few times. The chain employs TRBV28 and TRBJ1-5; no reliable D call. Germline lookup yields CDR1 MDHEN and CDR2 SYDVKM. The V gene lost 4 bases and the J gene lost 4 bases, with 5 bases spanning the gap. The CDR3 is 12 residues long. The CDR3: CASSSVNQPQHF. The CDR3 DNA is TGTGCCAGCAGTTCGGTTAATCAGCCCCAGCATTTT. Complete variable domain (other parts from reference TRBV28 and TRBJ1-5): DVKVTQSSRYLVKRTGEKVFLECVQDMDHENMFWYRQDPGLGLRLIYFSYDVKMKEKGDIPEGYSVSREKKERFSLILESASTNQTSMYLCASSSVNQPQHFGDGTRLSIL.

The chain links TRBV2 to TRBJ1-1, with D perhaps TRBD1 (5 bases). Per germline, CDR1 SNHLY and CDR2 FYNNEI. CDR3 length: 13 amino acids. V lost 7 bases and J lost 3, with 12 bases in between. CDR3 sequence: CASKQDGDTEAFF. The CDR3 region has the DNA TGTGCCAGCAAACAGGACGGCGACACTGAAGCTTTCTTT.

Details on this clone: The CDR3 carries no conserved terminal phenylalanine or tryptophan, so it likely arises from a read error. The V call is TRBV4-1, the J call TRBJ2-2; D is unresolved. This CDR3 region has 12 residues. Germline V gene data show CDR1 as MGHRA and CDR2 as YSYEKL. The CDR3 coding sequence is TGCGCCAGCAGCCCTGTCACCCGGGAGCTGTTTTTG. Protein sequence: CASSPVTRELFL.

This clone has a count of ten or more. The gene calls are TRBV19 and TRBJ2-7, with D unclear. V was trimmed by 4 bases and J by 4 bases, leaving 11 bases between them. In germline, CDR1 is LNHDA, CDR2 SQIVND (reference sequence). The CDR3 is made up of 13 amino acids. CDR3 in amino acids: CASSTSETYEQYF. The CDR3 nucleotides are TGTGCCAGTAGTACCTCAGAAACGTACGAGCAGTACTTC.

Many counts were recorded for this clone. The genes are TRBV28 and TRBJ2-5; D unresolved. This CDR3 is 14 amino acids long. Trimming stripped 5 bases from V and 7 bases from J, with 17 bases between. The germline V gene encodes CDR1 MDHEN and CDR2 SYDVKM. The CDR3 loop is CASSLSGAQRTQYF. The CDR3 nucleotides are TGTGCCAGCAGTCTAAGTGGAGCTCAGCGGACCCAGTACTTC.

This clone was counted a few times. V gene TRBV28 combines with J gene TRBJ2-1; TRBD2 is a possible D gene (6 bases). Per germline, CDR1 MDHEN and CDR2 SYDVKM. The V gene lost 3 bases and the J gene lost 2 bases, with 11 bases spanning the gap. This CDR3 is built from 15 residues. DNA for the CDR3: TGTGCCAGCAGTTTGAGTAGCGGTGCCTACAATGAGCAGTTCTTC. As protein: CASSLSSGAYNEQFF. Using reference TRBV28 and TRBJ2-1 for the parts outside the CDR3, the full variable domain is DVKVTQSSRYLVKRTGEKVFLECVQDMDHENMFWYRQDPGLGLRLIYFSYDVKMKEKGDIPEGYSVSREKKERFSLILESASTNQTSMYLCASSLSSGAYNEQFFGPGTRLTVL.

This clone was detected ten times or more. Given a much more abundant clone one base away, this may be a read error. This chain joins TRBV20-1 and TRBJ2-5, with D perhaps TRBD2 (6 bases). Germline V gives CDR1 DFQATT, CDR2 SNEGSKA (reference sequence). The CDR3 sequence is 14 residues long. The CDR3, as DNA: TGCGGTGCTAGAGATGGGGGGAAAACGGAGACCCAGTACTTC. Its protein product is CGARDGGKTETQYF.

There are many counts of this clone. Other DNA sequences in this specimen translate into the identical CDR3. V usage is TRBV9 and J usage is TRBJ1-3, with a tentative D call TRBD1 (5 bases). The CDR3 spans 16 residues. In germline, CDR1 is SGDLS, CDR2 YYNGEE. V gave up 3 bases and J gave up 2 bases, with 15 bases separating them. CDR3 residues: CASSAGREGTGNTIYF. CDR3 sequence (DNA): TGTGCCAGCAGCGCCGGCCGGGAGGGGACTGGAAACACCATATATTTT.

This clone was counted many times. One end of the junction does not line up with germline, which may come from a read error. This sequence joins TRBV6-5 and TRBJ2-2; TRBD1 aligns across 11 bases. Germline loops: CDR1 MNHEY, CDR2 SVGAGI. The CDR3 loop spans 15 amino acids. This CDR3 is CASSYRTGGSGELFF. Written as DNA, the CDR3 is TGTGCCAGCAGTTACCGGACAGGGGGCTCCGGGGAGCTATTTTTT.

In its sample, this clone was seen a few times. V gene TRBV7-8 combines with J gene TRBJ2-7; D unclear. The CDR3 covers 13 residues. Germline CDR1 SGHVS, CDR2 FQNEAQ. Trimming stripped 5 bases from V and 2 bases from J, with 10 bases between. DNA of the CDR3: TGTGCCAGCAGCCCTAGTAACACCTACGAGCAGTACTTC. It specifies CASSPSNTYEQYF.

This clone occurred a few times. The CDR3 reads CASAIAGEREQYF. In nucleotides, the CDR3 is TGTGCCAGCGCGATAGCGGGAGAGCGCGAGCAGTACTTC. This rearrangement joins TRBV6-1 to TRBJ2-7, with TRBD2 identical over 9 bases. The CDR3 has 13 amino acids. Germline V gene data show CDR1 as MNHNS and CDR2 as SASEGT. The J segment lost 6 bases and the V segment lost 8 bases, leaving 8 bases of the junction unmatched.

The rearrangement joins TRBV9 to TRBJ2-7, with D unresolved. Per the germline V gene, CDR1 is SGDLS and CDR2 is YYNGEE. CDR3 size: 14 residues. The germline V and J ends were trimmed by 0 bases and 3 bases, with 10 bases remaining between them. The CDR3, as DNA: TGTGCCAGCAGCGTAGAGGCTGACGTCTACGAGCAGTACTTC. This encodes CASSVEADVYEQYF.

This clone was counted at least ten times. The V call is TRBV14, the J call TRBJ1-2; unclear D gene. This CDR3 has 15 residues. V was shortened by 0 bases and J by 5 bases, with 13 bases between the two germline ends. The V gene's germline CDR1 is SGHDN and CDR2 FVKESK. The CDR3 is CASSQESEGGYGYTF. In nucleotides, the CDR3 is TGTGCCAGCAGCCAAGAGTCGGAGGGTGGATATGGCTACACCTTC.

Sample share makes this clone medium-sized (0.01 to 0.1%). The genes are TRBV5-1 and TRBJ2-2; 10 positions agree with TRBD2. The CDR3 consists of 14 residues. Germline trimming cut 5 bases from V and 6 bases from J; bases unmatched to any gene: 4. The germline gives CDR1 SGHRS, CDR2 YFSETQ. In DNA form, the CDR3 reads TGCGCCAGCAGATGGCTAGCGGGGGCCGGGGAGCTGTTTTTT. Protein sequence: CASRWLAGAGELFF.

This clone is medium-sized (0.01 to 0.1%) within its sample. The CDR3, as DNA: TGCAGTGCAACGGGATCCCTCTCCTACGAGCAGTACTTC. Translated: CSATGSLSYEQYF. The chain carries TRBV20-1 and TRBJ2-7, with D perhaps TRBD2 (5 bases). Trimming cost V 6 bases and J 0 bases, with 12 bases left between them. This CDR3 contains 13 residues. CDR1 DFQATT and CDR2 SNEGSKA come from the germline V gene (reference sequence).

This chain uses TRBV20-1 with TRBJ1-2, with 8 positions matching TRBD1. CDR1 is DFQATT, CDR2 SNEGSKA, per germline (reference sequence). V was clipped by 5 bases and J by 4 bases; unmatched bases: 15. The CDR3 has 16 residues. The CDR3 reads CSARTPIGTGTYGYTF. The CDR3 DNA is TGCAGTGCTCGCACCCCCATCGGGACAGGAACCTATGGCTACACCTTC.

Ten or more counts support this clone. The chain links TRBV3-2 to TRBJ2-3; the table gives TRBD2 as D, unverified against the DNA. TRBV3-2 is deemed a pseudogene. The CDR3 is made up of 18 amino acids. CDR3: CASSRFFASGRAGDTQYF. For the CDR3, the DNA is TGTGCCAGCAGCCGATTTTTCGCTAGCGGGAGGGCCGGAGATACGCAGTATTTT.

The gene calls are TRBV18 and TRBJ2-7; tentatively, D is TRBD1 or TRBD2 (6 bases each). This CDR3 spans 14 amino acids. Looked up from germline, CDR1 is KGHSH and CDR2 is LQKENI. V dropped 2 bases and J dropped 3 bases, with 11 bases sitting between them. CDR3 nucleotides: TGTGCCAGCTCACCAAAGGAGGGGGGCTACGAGCAGTACTTC. It is translated as CASSPKEGGYEQYF. Full variable domain (outside the CDR3, taken from reference TRBV18 and TRBJ2-7): NAGVMQNPRHLVRRRGQEARLRCSPMKGHSHVYWYRQLPEEGLKFMVYLQKENIIDESGMPKERFSAEFPKEGPSILRIQQVVRGDSAAYFCASSPKEGGYEQYFGPGTRLTVT.

The rearrangement links TRBV6-4 to TRBJ2-3; weak D call: TRBD2 (5 bases). This CDR3 spans 16 amino acids. V was shortened by 7 bases and J by 6 bases, with 23 bases between the two germline ends. The germline V gene has CDR1 MRHNA and CDR2 SNTAGT. CDR3 nucleotide sequence: TGTGCCAGCACTGAGAAAGCGGTGACCTACACTGATACGCAGTATTTT. This translates into CASTEKAVTYTDTQYF.

The table lists this clone with many counts. This chain links TRBV20-1 with TRBJ2-2; no firm D call. The germline V gene has CDR1 DFQATT and CDR2 SNEGSKA (reference sequence). The length of the CDR3 is 12 residues. V lost 6 bases and J 5 bases, leaving 10 bases between the germline ends. CDR3 coding DNA: TGCAGTGCCGAGACCCGAACCGGGGAGCTGTTTTTT. Translation gives CSAETRTGELFF.

This clone was recorded at least ten times. The CDR3 region is CASSQPGQGNQPQHF. CDR3 in DNA: TGCGCCAGCAGCCAACCGGGACAAGGCAATCAGCCCCAGCATTTT. This chain connects TRBV4-1 to TRBJ1-5; D might be TRBD1 (6 bases). Germline V CDR1 and CDR2: MGHRA, YSYEKL. The ends were cut back, 2 bases at V and 2 bases at J, with 10 bases in the middle. The CDR3 has 15 amino acids.

To note about this clone: Germline and junction disagree at one end, which may indicate a read error. The V call is TRBV28, the J call TRBJ1-5, with D perhaps TRBD1 (5 bases). Germline V CDR1 and CDR2: MDHEN, SYDVKM. CDR3 length: 12 residues. CDR3 protein: CASTVRGQPQNF. The CDR3 DNA is TGTGCCAGCACGGTAAGGGGTCAGCCCCAGAATTTT.

This chain links TRBV6-1 with TRBJ2-1, with 8 bases aligning to TRBD2. From germline, CDR1 is MNHNS and CDR2 SASEGT. V lost 6 bases and J lost 8; bases outside the gene matches: 12. The CDR3 has 15 amino acids. The chain's CDR3 is CASRPLSGSGDEQFF. In DNA, the CDR3 is TGTGCCAGCAGACCCCTCAGCGGGAGTGGGGATGAGCAGTTCTTC.